Listed here are 20 T cell receptor beta chains from one sample, sequenced in a study of tumor-infiltrating lymphocytes in primary liver carcinoma. The study extracted blood RNA from unsorted whole blood and also extracted germline DNA. Starting from approximately 470 ng of total RNA, TCR beta cDNA was produced with a primer in the constant region. Each TCR beta library was derived from three nested multiplex PCR rounds that employed slightly modified ARM-PCR. The opening two PCR rounds, around 11 cycles each, paired TRBV1-TRBV30 forward primers with a C-beta reverse primer. TCRdb reanalysed the multiplex PCR reads using MiXCR and keeps one entry per CDR3 protein. The sample shows 320,000 or so distinct CDR3 sequences, about 62% of them seen only once. The sequencing input was peripheral blood. The receptors were sampled from a middle-aged man with primary liver carcinoma and hepatitis B virus infection.

This clonotype was seen only once. A much larger clone differs from this one at a single base, so this may be a read error. CDR3 region: CAGSYRGNQPQHF. The CDR3 DNA follows: TGTGCCGGCAGTTACAGGGGCAATCAGCCCCAGCATTTT. The rearrangement links TRBV6-2 or TRBV6-3 to TRBJ1-5, with D perhaps matching TRBD1 (6 bases). There are 13 residues in the CDR3. The germline CDR1 and CDR2 sequences are MNHEY and SVGEGT.

This clonotype appeared many times. This rearrangement joins TRBV12-3 or TRBV12-4 to TRBJ1-2, with 7 bases matching TRBD1. The junction had 7 bases not matched to a gene; V was cut back by 4 bases and J by 8 bases. CDR3 length: 13 amino acids. Here the CDR3 DNA reads TGTGCCAGCAGTTCGACAGGGAGGCTCGGCTACACCTTC. Its protein product is CASSSTGRLGYTF.

This clonotype was detected a few times. This chain joins TRBV5-8 and TRBJ1-5, with D hard to call. The V gene lost 0 bases and the J gene lost 3 bases, with 10 bases spanning the gap. Germline CDR1 reads SGHTS; CDR2 reads YDEGEE. This CDR3 region has 15 residues. CDR3 in DNA: TGTGCCAGCAGCTTGGTATCGGGAATCAATCAGCCCCAGCATTTT. Amino acid sequence: CASSLVSGINQPQHF.

As concerns this clonotype: At one end the junction does not follow the germline gene, possibly because of a read error. This chain connects TRBV11-2 to TRBJ1-1; D gene ambiguous. The CDR3 has 13 residues. Per germline, CDR1 SGHAT and CDR2 FQNNGV. The chain's CDR3 is CGSLERGGTEAFF. CDR3 nucleotide sequence: TGTGGCAGCTTAGAACGGGGAGGGACTGAAGCTTTCTTT. Filled out from reference TRBV11-2 and TRBJ1-1, the complete variable domain reads EAGVAQSPRYKIIEKRQSVAFWCNPISGHATLYWYQQILGQGPKLLIQFQNNGVVDDSQLPKDRFSAERLKGVDSTLKIQPAKLEDSAVYLCGSLERGGTEAFFGQGTRLTVV.

This clonotype was counted once. This sequence may be a read error, since a much larger clone differs from it by one base. J is TRBJ2-1 and V is TRBV10-2, with D perhaps TRBD2 (7 bases). V shed 11 bases and J shed 3 bases, with 26 bases lying between them. The CDR3 consists of 17 residues. In germline, CDR1 is WSHSY, CDR2 SAAADI. For the CDR3, the DNA is TGCGCCCGCCAAACCTGGGGGGGGGCTAATGGCTACAATGAGCAGTTCTTC. Translating it yields CARQTWGGANGYNEQFF.

This clonotype was observed a handful of times. The chain couples TRBV29-1 to TRBJ2-7; a weak D match, TRBD2 (6 bases). Germline CDR1 SQVTM, CDR2 ANQGSEA. Trimming shortened V by 7 bases and J by 6 bases, and 19 bases separated the two germline ends. This CDR3 region has 13 residues. The CDR3 nucleotides read TGCAGCGCAGCGGCCGGGGCCGGGGGCGAGCAGTACTTC. Translating it yields CSAAAGAGGEQYF.

In this sample, this clonotype turned up a few times. The chain carries TRBV5-8 and TRBJ2-4; D remains ambiguous. Deletions cut 4 bases from V and 0 bases from J, with 11 bases between. Germline V gene data show CDR1 as SGHTS and CDR2 as YDEGEE. The CDR3 length is 15 residues. CDR3 nucleotides: TGTGCCAGCAGCAGAACAGAGTTAGCCAAAAACATTCAGTACTTC. Residues: CASSRTELAKNIQYF.

This clonotype was counted ten times or more. The chain combines TRBV6-5 with TRBJ1-1; D is undetermined. This CDR3 has 12 amino acids. Germline V gives CDR1 MNHEY, CDR2 SVGAGI. V lost 5 bases, J lost 3 bases, and 7 bases lay in between. The DNA of the CDR3 is TGTGCCAGCAGTCACGGGGACACTGAAGCTTTCTTT. Residues: CASSHGDTEAFF.

About this clonotype: The junction shows a germline mismatch at one end, possibly a read error. This rearrangement joins TRBV11-3 to TRBJ2-1; D is possibly TRBD2 (6 bases). The CDR3 contains 14 residues. Germline lookup yields CDR1 SGHNT and CDR2 YENEEA. The CDR3 DNA follows: TGTGCCAGCAGCCCGGGAGTGCTTCGGAATGTGCAGTTCTTC. This sequence encodes CASSPGVLRNVQFF.

The chain employs TRBV28 and TRBJ1-2; tentative D call: TRBD1 (6 bases). The germline V gene encodes CDR1 MDHEN and CDR2 SYDVKM. This CDR3 is 12 amino acids long. Trimming removed 10 bases at V and 3 bases at J, with 12 bases between. CDR3 sequence (DNA): TGTGCCACCGGGGGCGAAGACTATGGCTACACCTTC. Encoded protein: CATGGEDYGYTF.

In the case of this clonotype: This may arise from a read error, as a much more abundant clone is one base away. The chain combines TRBV4-3 with TRBJ2-7; D might be TRBD1 (6 bases). CDR3 size: 15 residues. Trimming cost V 0 bases and J 3 bases, with 12 bases left between them. Germline V gene sequence: CDR1 LGHNA, CDR2 YSLEER. CDR3 in amino acids: CASSQDRGGDYEQYF. The CDR3 DNA follows: TGCGCCAGCAGCCAAGATCGAGGGGGAGACTACGAGCAGTACTTC.

Worth noting for this clonotype: Since no conserved phenylalanine or tryptophan closes the CDR3, a read error is the likely cause. The chain couples TRBV6-6 to TRBJ1-5; no clear D gene. The CDR3 consists of 13 residues. Between the trimmed V and J ends, which lost 6 bases and 4 bases, there was a span of 10 bases. Germline V gene data show CDR1 as MNHNY and CDR2 as SVGAGI (reference sequence). The CDR3 DNA reads TGTGCCAGCAGCCTAAGAGGTAATCAGCCCCAGCATTCT. It yields the protein CASSLRGNQPQHS.

This clonotype was recorded once. Germline is not matched at one junction end, which may reflect a read error. V usage is TRBV29-1 and J usage is TRBJ1-2, with a tentative D call TRBD1 (6 bases). The CDR3 contains 14 residues. CDR1 and CDR2 (germline): SQVTM, ANQGSEA. For the CDR3, the DNA is TGCAGCGTTGATCCCGGGGGGCGCGACTATCGCTACACCTTC. Its protein is CSVDPGGRDYRYTF. The variable domain in full, completed from reference TRBV29-1 and TRBJ1-2, reads SAVISQKPSRDICQRGTSLTIQCQVDSQVTMMFWYRQQPGQSLTLIATANQGSEATYESGFVIDKFPISRPNLTFSTLTVSNMSPEDSSIYLCSVDPGGRDYRYTFGSGTRLTVV.

V and J are TRBV28 and TRBJ2-7; D unclear. Germline loops: CDR1 MDHEN, CDR2 SYDVKM. The CDR3 contains 16 residues. V dropped 7 bases and J dropped 4 bases, with 23 bases sitting between them. This CDR3 reads CASTLSRLPPGYEQYF. DNA for the CDR3: TGTGCCAGCACGTTATCCCGATTGCCGCCAGGATACGAGCAGTACTTC.

Many counts were recorded for this clonotype. The chain uses TRBV6-2 or TRBV6-3 and TRBJ1-1; TRBD1 is a possible D gene (5 bases). The germline V gene encodes CDR1 MNHEY and CDR2 SVGEGT. The CDR3 totals 14 residues. The V and J ends lost 8 bases and 0 bases respectively, with 13 bases between them. DNA of the CDR3: TGTGCCAGCGGGCAGGGAGGATTGAACACTGAAGCTTTCTTT. Protein sequence: CASGQGGLNTEAFF.

This clonotype was counted only a few times. This chain links TRBV28 with TRBJ2-1; TRBD2 is a possible D gene (5 bases). Germline lookup yields CDR1 MDHEN and CDR2 SYDVKM. V was clipped by 2 bases and J by 12 bases, with 17 bases between them. The CDR3 sequence is 14 residues long. CDR3 coding DNA: TGTGCCAGCAGTTTACCCCAGGACGGGGTCGGGCAGTTCTTC. Protein: CASSLPQDGVGQFF.

This clonotype was detected ten times or more. The chain carries TRBV6-5 and TRBJ1-2; 7 bases align to TRBD1. The J segment lost 4 bases and the V segment lost 4 bases, leaving 6 bases of the junction unmatched. The germline V gene encodes CDR1 MNHEY and CDR2 SVGAGI. CDR3 length: 14 residues. CDR3 coding DNA: TGTGCCAGCAGTTCCGAGGGACAGATCTATGGCTACACCTTC. Amino acid sequence: CASSSEGQIYGYTF.

As for this clonotype: The CDR3 carries no conserved terminal phenylalanine or tryptophan, so it likely arises from a read error. The V gene is TRBV12-3 or TRBV12-4, the J gene TRBJ2-7, with D unclear. The CDR3 is 13 residues long. CDR3: CDSSPGVSYEQYL. The CDR3 nucleotides read TGTGACAGCAGTCCTGGGGTTTCCTACGAGCAGTACCTC.

This clonotype was counted many times. The V gene is TRBV29-1, the J gene TRBJ2-5; TRBD1 matches at 8 bases. The CDR3 is 16 residues long. Trimming took 2 bases from V and 3 from J; bases not matched to a gene: 11. Germline V lookup: CDR1 SQVTM, CDR2 ANQGSEA. CDR3 nucleotides: TGCAGCGTTGAAATTCCCGTGACAGGGGTAGAAGAGACCCAGTACTTC. This translates into CSVEIPVTGVEETQYF.

Comments on this clonotype: This could be a read error, since a much larger clone is one nucleotide away. The missing conserved phenylalanine or tryptophan at the end of this CDR3 makes a read error likely. The chain has TRBV12-3 or TRBV12-4 and TRBJ1-1; D gene ambiguous. The germline V and J ends were trimmed by 5 bases and 4 bases, with 14 bases remaining between them. The CDR3 consists of 14 residues. The CDR3 here is CASSLGLRSTEAFL. CDR3 DNA sequence: TGTGCCAGCAGTCTGGGCCTCCGGAGCACTGAAGCTTTCCTT.